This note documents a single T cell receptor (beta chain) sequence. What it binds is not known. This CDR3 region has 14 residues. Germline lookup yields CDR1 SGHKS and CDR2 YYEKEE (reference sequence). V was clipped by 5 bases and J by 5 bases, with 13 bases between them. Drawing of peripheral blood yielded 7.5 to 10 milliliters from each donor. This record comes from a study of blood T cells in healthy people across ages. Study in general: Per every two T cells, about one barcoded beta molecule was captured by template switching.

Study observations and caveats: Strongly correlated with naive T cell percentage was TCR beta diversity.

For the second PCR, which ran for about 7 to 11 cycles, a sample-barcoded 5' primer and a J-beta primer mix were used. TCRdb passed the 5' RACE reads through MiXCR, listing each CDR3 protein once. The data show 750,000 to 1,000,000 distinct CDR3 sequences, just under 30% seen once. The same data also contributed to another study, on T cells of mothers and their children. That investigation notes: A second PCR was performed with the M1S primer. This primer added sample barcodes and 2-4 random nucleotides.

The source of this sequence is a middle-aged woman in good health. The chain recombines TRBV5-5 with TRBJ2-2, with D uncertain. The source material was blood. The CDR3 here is CASSTSGVTGELFF. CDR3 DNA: TGTGCCAGCAGTACCTCAGGAGTTACCGGGGAGCTGTTTTTT. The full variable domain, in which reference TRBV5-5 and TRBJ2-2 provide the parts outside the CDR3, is DAGVTQSPTHLIKTRGQQVTLRCSPISGHKSVSWYQQVLGQGPQFIFQYYEKEERGRGNFPDRFSARQFPNYSSELNVNALLLGDSALYLCASSTSGVTGELFFGEGSRLTVL.